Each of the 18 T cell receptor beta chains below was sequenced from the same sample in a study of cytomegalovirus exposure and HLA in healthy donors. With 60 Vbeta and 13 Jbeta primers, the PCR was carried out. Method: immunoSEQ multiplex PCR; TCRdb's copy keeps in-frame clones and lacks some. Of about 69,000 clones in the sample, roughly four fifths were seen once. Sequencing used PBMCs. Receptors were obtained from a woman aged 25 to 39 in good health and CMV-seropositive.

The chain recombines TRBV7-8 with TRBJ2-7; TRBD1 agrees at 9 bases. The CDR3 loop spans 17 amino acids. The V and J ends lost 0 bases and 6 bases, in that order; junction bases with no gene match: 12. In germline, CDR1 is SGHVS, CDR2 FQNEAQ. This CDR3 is CASSLAWSGTGIGEQYF. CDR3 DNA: TGTGCCAGCAGCTTAGCATGGTCCGGGACAGGGATTGGCGAGCAGTACTTC.

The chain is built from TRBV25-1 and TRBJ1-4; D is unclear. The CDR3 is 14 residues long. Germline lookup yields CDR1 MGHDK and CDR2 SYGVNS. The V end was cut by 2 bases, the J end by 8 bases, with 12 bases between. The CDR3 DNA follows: TGTGCCAGCAGTGAAGGCACAGCCATAGAAAAACTGTTTTTT. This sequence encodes CASSEGTAIEKLFF. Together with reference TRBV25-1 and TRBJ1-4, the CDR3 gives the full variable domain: EADIYQTPRYLVIGTGKKITLECSQTMGHDKMYWYQQDPGMELHLIHYSYGVNSTEKGDLSSESTVSRIRTEHFPLTLESARPSHTSQYLCASSEGTAIEKLFFGSGTQLSVL.

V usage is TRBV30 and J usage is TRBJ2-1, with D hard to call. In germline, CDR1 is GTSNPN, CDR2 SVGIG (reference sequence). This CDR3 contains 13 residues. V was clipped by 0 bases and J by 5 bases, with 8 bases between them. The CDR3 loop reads CAWSVLSHNEQFF. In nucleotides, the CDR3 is TGTGCCTGGAGTGTACTGTCCCACAATGAGCAGTTCTTC.

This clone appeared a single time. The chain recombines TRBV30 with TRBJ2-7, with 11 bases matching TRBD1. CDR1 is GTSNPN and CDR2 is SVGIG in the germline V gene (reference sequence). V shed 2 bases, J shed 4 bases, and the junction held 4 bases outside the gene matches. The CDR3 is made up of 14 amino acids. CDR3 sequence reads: CAWSTGTGGYEQYF. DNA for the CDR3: TGTGCCTGGAGTACCGGGACAGGGGGATACGAGCAGTACTTC.

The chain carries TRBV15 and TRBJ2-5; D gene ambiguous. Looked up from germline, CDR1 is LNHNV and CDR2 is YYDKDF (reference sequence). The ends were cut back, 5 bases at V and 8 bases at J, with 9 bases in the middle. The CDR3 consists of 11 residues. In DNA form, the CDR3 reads TGTGCCACCAGCGGCTCGGGTACCCAGTACTTC. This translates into CATSGSGTQYF.

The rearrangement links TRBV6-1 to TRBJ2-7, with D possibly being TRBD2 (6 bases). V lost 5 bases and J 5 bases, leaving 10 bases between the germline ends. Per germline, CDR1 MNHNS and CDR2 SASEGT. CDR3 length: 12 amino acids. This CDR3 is CASSQGGNEQYF. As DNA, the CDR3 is TGTGCCAGCAGTCAGGGCGGGAACGAGCAGTACTTC.

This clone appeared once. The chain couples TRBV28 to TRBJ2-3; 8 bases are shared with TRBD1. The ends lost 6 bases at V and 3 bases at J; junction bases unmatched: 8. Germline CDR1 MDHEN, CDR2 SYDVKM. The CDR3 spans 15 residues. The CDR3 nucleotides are TGTGCCAGCAGGGAACAGGGGGGTAGGACAGATACGCAGTATTTT. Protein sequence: CASREQGGRTDTQYF.

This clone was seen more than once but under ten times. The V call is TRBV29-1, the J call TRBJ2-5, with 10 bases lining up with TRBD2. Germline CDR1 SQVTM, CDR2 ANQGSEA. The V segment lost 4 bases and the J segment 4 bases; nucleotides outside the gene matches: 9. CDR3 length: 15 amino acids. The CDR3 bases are TGCAGCGTTGGGTCTGCACTAGCGGGATCAGAGACCCAGTACTTC. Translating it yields CSVGSALAGSETQYF.

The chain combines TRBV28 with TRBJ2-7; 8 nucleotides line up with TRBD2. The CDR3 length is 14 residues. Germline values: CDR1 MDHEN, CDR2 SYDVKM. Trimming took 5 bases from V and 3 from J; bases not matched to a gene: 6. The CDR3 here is CASSTSGRGYEQYF. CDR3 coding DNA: TGTGCCAGCAGTACGAGCGGGAGAGGCTACGAGCAGTACTTC.

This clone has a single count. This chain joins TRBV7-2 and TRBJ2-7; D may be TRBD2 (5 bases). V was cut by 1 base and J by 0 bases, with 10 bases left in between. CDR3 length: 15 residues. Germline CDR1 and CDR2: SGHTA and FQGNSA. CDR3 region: CASSLDGGFSYEQYF. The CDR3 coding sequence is TGTGCCAGCAGCTTAGATGGCGGGTTCTCCTACGAGCAGTACTTC.

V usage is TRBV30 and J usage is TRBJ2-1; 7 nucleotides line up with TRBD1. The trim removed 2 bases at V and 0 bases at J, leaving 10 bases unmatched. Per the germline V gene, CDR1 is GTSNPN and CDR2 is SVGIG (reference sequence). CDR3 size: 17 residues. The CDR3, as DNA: TGTGCCTGGAGTACCCCCGGGACAGCTGACTCCTACAATGAGCAGTTCTTC. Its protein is CAWSTPGTADSYNEQFF.

The CDR3 sequence: CASSPGLASYEQYF. The CDR3, as DNA: TGTGCCAGCAGCCCCGGACTAGCGTCCTACGAGCAGTACTTC. The rearrangement joins TRBV7-7 to TRBJ2-7, with TRBD2 identical over 9 bases. Germline assignment: CDR1 SSHAT and CDR2 FNYEAQ (reference sequence). Unmatched junction bases numbered 3, after V lost 5 bases and J lost 1 base. CDR3 size: 14 residues.

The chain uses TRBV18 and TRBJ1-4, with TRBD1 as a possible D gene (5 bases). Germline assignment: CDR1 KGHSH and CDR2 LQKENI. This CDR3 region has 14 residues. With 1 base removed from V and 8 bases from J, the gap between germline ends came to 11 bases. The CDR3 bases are TGTGCCAGCTCACCACTCACCGACAGCGAAAAACTGTTTTTT. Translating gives CASSPLTDSEKLFF.

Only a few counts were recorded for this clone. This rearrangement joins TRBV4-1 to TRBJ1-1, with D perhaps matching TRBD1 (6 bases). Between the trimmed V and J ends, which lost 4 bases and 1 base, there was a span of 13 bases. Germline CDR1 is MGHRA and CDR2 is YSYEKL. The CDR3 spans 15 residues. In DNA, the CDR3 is TGCGCCAGCAGCCGGATTGGACAGCAGAACACTGAAGCTTTCTTT. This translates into CASSRIGQQNTEAFF.

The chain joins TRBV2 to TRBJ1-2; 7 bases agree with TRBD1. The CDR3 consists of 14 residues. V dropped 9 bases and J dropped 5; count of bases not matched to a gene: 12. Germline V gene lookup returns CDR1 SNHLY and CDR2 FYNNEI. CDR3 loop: CASDRDSHRYGYTF. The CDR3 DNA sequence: TGTGCCAGTGACCGGGACAGTCACCGTTATGGCTACACCTTC.

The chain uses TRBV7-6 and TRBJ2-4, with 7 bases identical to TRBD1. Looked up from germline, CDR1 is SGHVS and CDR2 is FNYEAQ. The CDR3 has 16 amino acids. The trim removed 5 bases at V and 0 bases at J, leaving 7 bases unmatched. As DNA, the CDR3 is TGTGCCAGCAGCCCACAGGGGTTCTTAGCCAAAAACATTCAGTACTTC. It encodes CASSPQGFLAKNIQYF.

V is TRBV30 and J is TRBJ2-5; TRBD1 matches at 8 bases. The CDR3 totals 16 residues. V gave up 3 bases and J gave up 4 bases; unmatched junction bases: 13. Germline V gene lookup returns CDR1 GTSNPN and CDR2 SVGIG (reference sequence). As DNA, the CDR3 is TGTGCCTGGAGCATGACAGGGGCAAGTTGGGGAGAGACCCAGTACTTC. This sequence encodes CAWSMTGASWGETQYF.

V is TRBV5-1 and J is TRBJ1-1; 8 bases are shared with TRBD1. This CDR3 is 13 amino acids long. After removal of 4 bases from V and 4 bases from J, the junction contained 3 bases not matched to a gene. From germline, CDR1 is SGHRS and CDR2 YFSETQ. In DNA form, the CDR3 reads TGCGCCAGCAGCATAGGGACAGGCACTGAAGCTTTCTTT. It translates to CASSIGTGTEAFF.